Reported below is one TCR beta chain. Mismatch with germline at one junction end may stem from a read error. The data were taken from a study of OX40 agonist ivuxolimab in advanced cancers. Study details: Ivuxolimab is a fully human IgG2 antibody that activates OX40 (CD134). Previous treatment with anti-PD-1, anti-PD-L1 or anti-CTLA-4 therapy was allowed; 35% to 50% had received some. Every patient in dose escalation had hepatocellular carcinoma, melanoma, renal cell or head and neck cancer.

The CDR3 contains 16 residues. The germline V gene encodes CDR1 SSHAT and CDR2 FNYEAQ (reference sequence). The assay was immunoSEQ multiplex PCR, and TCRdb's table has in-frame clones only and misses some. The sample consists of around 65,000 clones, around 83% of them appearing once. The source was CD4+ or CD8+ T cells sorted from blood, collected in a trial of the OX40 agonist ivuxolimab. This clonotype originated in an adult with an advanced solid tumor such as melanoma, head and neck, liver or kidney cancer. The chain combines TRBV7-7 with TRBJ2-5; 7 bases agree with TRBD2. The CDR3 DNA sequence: TGTGCTAGCAGCTTAGGCAGGACCAAAGCGGGGGAGACCCAGTACTTC. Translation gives CASSLGRTKAGETQYF.